This is a list of T cell receptor beta chains from one sample in a study of CD8 T cells in ankylosing spondylitis. TCRdb reprocessed the 5' RACE reads via MiXCR and lists one record per CDR3 protein. The sample contains under 200,000 distinct CDR3 sequences, approximately 13% of which appear only once. The specimen was blood, either unsorted or a sorted T cell fraction (not recorded which). The receptor source for this set is a female donor with ankylosing spondylitis or in good health (not recorded which). The conserved cysteine and the conserved F or W are not part of the CDR3 here. The order of the fields is V gene, CDR3 protein.

>TRBV5-1
ASSLGLGANYGYT
>TRBV7-8
ASSPTGTSPNEQF
>TRBV7-2
ASSLDPRGNIQY
>TRBV27
ASSFRRTSGGQYNEQF
>TRBV20-1
SARLAGRDTQY
>TRBV5-1
ASSLRTDPSDTQY
>TRBV6-1
ASSDRGVAKNIQY
>TRBV6-2/TRBV6-3
ASSSSGTRQFTQY
>TRBV7-2
ASSQLAGAGSEQY
>TRBV7-3
ASSLRQGANSPLH
>TRBV4-1
ASSLALIETQY
>TRBV5-1
ASSFSAGVSSYEQY
>TRBV5-1
ASSPVGGAPGGYNEQF
>TRBV6-2/TRBV6-3
ASSYLAANTGELF
>TRBV29-1
SVAQTQETQY
>TRBV20-1
SATKGGAGIVWTDTQY
>TRBV9
ASSLSRRASGNTIY
>TRBV18
ASSPTATNEKLF
>TRBV20-1
SARDGESMNTEAF
>TRBV20-1
SARQGSTYEQY
>TRBV18
ASVTGENQPQH
>TRBV5-5
ASSLGLAGAM
>TRBV5-1
ASSLGQARSTEAF
>TRBV20-1
SASLAGGGVWSSYEQY
>TRBV12-3/TRBV12-4
ASSHGQGRTEAF
>TRBV6-5
ASSYNIGPGNTIY
>TRBV24-1
ATSDFRGGLYNEQF
>TRBV6-5
ASSYMLPGVRGELF
>TRBV29-1
SVSGAVTGNTIY
>TRBV7-2
ASSQGQTTPGLF
>TRBV15
ATSRPYNEQF
>TRBV12-3/TRBV12-4
ASSPPGQFRYGYT
>TRBV20-1
SADNQRSTSYEQY
>TRBV21-1
ASTPQGKGNTIY
>TRBV19
ASLYTGAVRNTEAF
>TRBV5-1
ASSSLPQGLNNEQF
>TRBV24-1
ATSDVSGRSYNEQF
>TRBV9
ASSPGDRGESPLH
>TRBV7-2
ASSLVSDSYNEQF
>TRBV6-1
ASSAGTGVSGNTIY
>TRBV27
ASSIRGEQY
>TRBV18
ASSLGQGLEEQY
>TRBV5-1
ASSGVETGFPDTQY
>TRBV24-1
ATSDSLRQGARSSYNEQF
>TRBV10-3
ATRTTDINVLT
>TRBV3-1
ASSQDADRNEKLF